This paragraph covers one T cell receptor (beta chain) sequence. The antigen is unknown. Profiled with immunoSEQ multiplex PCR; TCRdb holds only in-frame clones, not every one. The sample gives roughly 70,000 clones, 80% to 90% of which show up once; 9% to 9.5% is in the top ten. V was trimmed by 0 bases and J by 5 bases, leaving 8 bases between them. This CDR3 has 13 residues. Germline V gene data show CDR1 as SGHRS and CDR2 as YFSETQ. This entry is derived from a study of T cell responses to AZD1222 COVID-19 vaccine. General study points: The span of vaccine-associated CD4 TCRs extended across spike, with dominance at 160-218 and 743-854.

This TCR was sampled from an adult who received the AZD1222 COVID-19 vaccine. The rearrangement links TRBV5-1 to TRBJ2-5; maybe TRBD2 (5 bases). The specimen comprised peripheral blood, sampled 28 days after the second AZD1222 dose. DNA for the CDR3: TGCGCCAGCAGCTTGGCCGGGGTGGAGACCCAGTACTTC. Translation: CASSLAGVETQYF.